The clone carrying this T cell receptor beta chain appeared a single time. Its antigen remains unknown. The CDR3 consists of 14 residues. CDR1 is MNHEY, CDR2 SVGAGI, per germline. V was trimmed by 6 bases and J by 0 bases, leaving 11 bases between them. The data were taken from a study of naive CD8 T cells in extremely preterm neonates. Notes on the study in general: Preterm neonate repertoires were significantly less rich by iChao1 than others. Preterm neonates shared more CDR3 nucleotide sequences (approximately 2.7%) than older groups. Compared with older groups, preterm CDR3s were shorter, with fewer N additions and less trimming.

Repertoires were generated with immunoSEQ multiplex PCR, while TCRdb's copy carries only in-frame clones and drops some. The sample gives approximately 8,000 clones, more than 95% of which show up once; 2.5% to 3.5% is in the top ten. This receptor was identified in a human donor in good health. This chain links TRBV6-5 with TRBJ1-2, with D possibly being TRBD1 (6 bases). Source material: naive CD8+ T cells from blood. The CDR3 nucleotides read TGTGCCAGCAGACCAAGGGGGACTAACTATGGCTACACCTTC. Translated: CASRPRGTNYGYTF.